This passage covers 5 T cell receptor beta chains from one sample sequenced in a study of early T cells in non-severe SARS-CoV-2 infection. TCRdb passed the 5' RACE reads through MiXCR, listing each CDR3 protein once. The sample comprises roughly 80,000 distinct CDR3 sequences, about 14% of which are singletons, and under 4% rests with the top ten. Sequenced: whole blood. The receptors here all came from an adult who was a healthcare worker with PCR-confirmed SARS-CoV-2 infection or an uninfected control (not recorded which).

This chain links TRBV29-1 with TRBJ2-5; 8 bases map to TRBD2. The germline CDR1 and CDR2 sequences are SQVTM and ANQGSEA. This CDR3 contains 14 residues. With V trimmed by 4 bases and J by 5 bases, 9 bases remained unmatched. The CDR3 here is CSVVREAQGETQYF. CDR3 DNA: TGCAGCGTTGTGCGGGAGGCCCAGGGGGAGACCCAGTACTTC. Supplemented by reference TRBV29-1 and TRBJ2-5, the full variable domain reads SAVISQKPSRDICQRGTSLTIQCQVDSQVTMMFWYRQQPGQSLTLIATANQGSEATYESGFVIDKFPISRPNLTFSTLTVSNMSPEDSSIYLCSVVREAQGETQYFGPGTRLLVL.

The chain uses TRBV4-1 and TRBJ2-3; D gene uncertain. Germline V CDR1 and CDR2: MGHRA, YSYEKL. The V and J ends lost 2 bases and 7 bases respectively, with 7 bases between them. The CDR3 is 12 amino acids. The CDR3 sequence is CASSQPDHTQYF. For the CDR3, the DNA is TGCGCCAGCAGCCAACCGGACCATACGCAGTATTTT.

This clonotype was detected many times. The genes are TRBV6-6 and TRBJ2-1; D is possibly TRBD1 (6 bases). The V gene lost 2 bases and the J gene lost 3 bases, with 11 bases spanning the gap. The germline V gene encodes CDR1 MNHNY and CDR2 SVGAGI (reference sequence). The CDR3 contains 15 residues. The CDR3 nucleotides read TGTGCCAGCAGTTACACAGGGACCGACTACAATGAGCAGTTCTTC. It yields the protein CASSYTGTDYNEQFF.

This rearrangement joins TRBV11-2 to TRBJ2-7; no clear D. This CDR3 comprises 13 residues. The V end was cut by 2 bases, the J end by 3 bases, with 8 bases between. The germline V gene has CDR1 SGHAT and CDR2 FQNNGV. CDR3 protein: CASSLHLNYEQYF. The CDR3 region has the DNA TGTGCCAGCAGCTTACACCTGAACTACGAGCAGTACTTC.

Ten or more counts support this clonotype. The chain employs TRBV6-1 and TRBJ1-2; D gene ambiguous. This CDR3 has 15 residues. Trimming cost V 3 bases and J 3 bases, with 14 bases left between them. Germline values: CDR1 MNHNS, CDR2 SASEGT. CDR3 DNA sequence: TGTGCCAGCAGTGAGCTAACGACGGTCTACTATGGCTACACCTTC. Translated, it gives CASSELTTVYYGYTF.